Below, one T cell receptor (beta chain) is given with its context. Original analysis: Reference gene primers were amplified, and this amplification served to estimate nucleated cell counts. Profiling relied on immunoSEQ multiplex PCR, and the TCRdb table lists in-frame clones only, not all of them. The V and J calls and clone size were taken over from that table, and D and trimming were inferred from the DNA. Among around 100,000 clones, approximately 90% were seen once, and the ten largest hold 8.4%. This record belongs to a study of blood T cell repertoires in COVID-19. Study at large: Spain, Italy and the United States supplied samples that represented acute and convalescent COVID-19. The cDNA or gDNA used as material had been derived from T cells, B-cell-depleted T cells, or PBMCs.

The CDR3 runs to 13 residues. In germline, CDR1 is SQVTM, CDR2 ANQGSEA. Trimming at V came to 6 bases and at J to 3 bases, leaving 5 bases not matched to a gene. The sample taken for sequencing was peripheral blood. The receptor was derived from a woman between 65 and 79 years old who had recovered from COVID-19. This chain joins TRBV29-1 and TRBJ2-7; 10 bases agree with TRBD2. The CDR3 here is CSVPGTSVYEQYF. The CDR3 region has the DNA TGCAGCGTCCCCGGGACTAGCGTCTACGAGCAGTACTTC.